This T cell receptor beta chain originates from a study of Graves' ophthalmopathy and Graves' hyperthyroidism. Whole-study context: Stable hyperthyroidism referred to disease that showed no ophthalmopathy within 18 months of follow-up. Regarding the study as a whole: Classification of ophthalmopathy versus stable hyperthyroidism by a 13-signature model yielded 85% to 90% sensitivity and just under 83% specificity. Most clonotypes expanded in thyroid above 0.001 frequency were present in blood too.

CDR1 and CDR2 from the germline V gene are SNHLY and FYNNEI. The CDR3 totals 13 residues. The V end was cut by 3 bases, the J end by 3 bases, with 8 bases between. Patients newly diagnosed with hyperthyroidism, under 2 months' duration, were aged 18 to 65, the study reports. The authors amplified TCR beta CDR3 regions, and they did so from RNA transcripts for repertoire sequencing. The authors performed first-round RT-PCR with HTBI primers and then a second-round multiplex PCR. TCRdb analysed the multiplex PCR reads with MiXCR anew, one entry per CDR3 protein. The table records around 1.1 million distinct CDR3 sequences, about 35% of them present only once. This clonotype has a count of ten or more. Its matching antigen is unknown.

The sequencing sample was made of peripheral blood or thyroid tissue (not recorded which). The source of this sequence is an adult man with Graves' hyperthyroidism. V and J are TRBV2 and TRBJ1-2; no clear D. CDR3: CASSDSFYYGYTF. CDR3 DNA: TGTGCCAGCAGTGATTCGTTCTACTATGGCTACACCTTC. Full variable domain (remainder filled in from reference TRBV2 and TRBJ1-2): EPEVTQTPSHQVTQMGQEVILRCVPISNHLYFYWYRQILGQKVEFLVSFYNNEISEKSEIFDDQFSVERPDGSNFTLKIRSTKLEDSAMYFCASSDSFYYGYTFGSGTRLTVV.